This TCR beta chain was sequenced during a study of blood T cell repertoires in COVID-19. Study-level background: COVID-19 samples collected from the United States, Italy and Spain covered acute and convalescent phases. Sources were T cells, B-cell-depleted T cells, or PBMCs; the material itself was cDNA or gDNA.

Germline V gives CDR1 SEHNR, CDR2 FQNEAQ (reference sequence). The CDR3 totals 16 residues. V dropped 4 bases and J dropped 6 bases, with 19 bases sitting between them. As originally analysed: It was from reference gene primer amplification that nucleated cell counts were estimated. TCRdb's copy holds only in-frame clones and misses some; the assay was immunoSEQ multiplex PCR. The V and J calls and clone size were taken over from that table, and D and trimming were inferred from the DNA. The sample yields 150,000 or so clones, around 90% seen once. The origin of this receptor is a man between 60 and 75 years old with active or convalescent COVID-19. The rearrangement uses TRBV7-9 and TRBJ2-1; D is perhaps TRBD2 (6 bases). Material for sequencing was peripheral blood. CDR3 nucleotide sequence: TGTGCCAGCAGCTCCCACGGGGGTCTCAAGGGCAATGAGCAGTTCTTC. Protein sequence: CASSSHGGLKGNEQFF.